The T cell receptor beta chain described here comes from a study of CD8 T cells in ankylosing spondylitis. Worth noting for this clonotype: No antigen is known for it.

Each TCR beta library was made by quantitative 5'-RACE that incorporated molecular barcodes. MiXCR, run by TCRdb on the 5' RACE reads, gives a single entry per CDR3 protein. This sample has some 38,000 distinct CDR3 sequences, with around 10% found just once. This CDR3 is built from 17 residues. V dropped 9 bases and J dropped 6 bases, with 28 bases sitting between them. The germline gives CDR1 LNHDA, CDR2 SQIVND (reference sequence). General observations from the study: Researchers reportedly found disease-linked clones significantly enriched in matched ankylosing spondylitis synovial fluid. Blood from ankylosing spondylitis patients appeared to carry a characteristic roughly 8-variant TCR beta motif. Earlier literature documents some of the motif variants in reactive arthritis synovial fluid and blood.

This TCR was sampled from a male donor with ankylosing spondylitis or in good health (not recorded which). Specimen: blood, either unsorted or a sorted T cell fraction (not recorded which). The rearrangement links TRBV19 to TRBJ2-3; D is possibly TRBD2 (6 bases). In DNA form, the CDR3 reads TGTGCCAGCCAAGAGCGCGCCGCGGGACTCACCAGGGATACGCAGTATTTT. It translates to CASQERAAGLTRDTQYF.